These T cell receptor beta chains were read from a single sample in a study of T cell repertoires in cytomegalovirus infection. TCRdb reanalysed the reads using MiXCR and keeps one entry per CDR3 protein. The data contain 300,000 to 400,000 distinct CDR3 sequences, more than 8% of them singletons. The sequenced sample was PBMCs. Source of these receptors: a human donor in good health (CMV status not recorded). Some clones in this sample may be carry-over from other donors' samples. Each CDR3 is given with its conserved first and last residue. The D gene is left open where the match is weak. Size is omitted from some rows. Given values are once, few, many or a class for expanded clones.

j_gene: TRBJ2-7; d_gene: NA; v_gene: TRBV7-6; abundance: many; CDR3aa: CASSRLDYTLGYEQYF; CDR3nt: TGTGCCAGCAGCCGATTGGACTATACGCTAGGCTACGAGCAGTACTTC
j_gene: TRBJ2-7; d_gene: NA; v_gene: TRBV7-2; abundance: many; CDR3aa: CASSPGPRPASYEQYF; CDR3nt: TGTGCCAGCAGCCCGGGGCCCCGACCAGCCTCCTACGAGCAGTACTTC
j_gene: TRBJ2-5; d_gene: NA; v_gene: TRBV15; abundance: NA; CDR3aa: CATSREQLFQETQYF; CDR3nt: TGTGCCACCAGCAGAGAACAGCTATTCCAAGAGACCCAGTACTTC
j_gene: TRBJ2-6; d_gene: NA; v_gene: TRBV12-3/TRBV12-4; abundance: many; CDR3aa: CASSLARVFSGANVLTF; CDR3nt: TGTGCCAGCAGTTTAGCGCGGGTGTTCTCTGGGGCCAACGTCCTGACTTTC
j_gene: TRBJ2-1; d_gene: TRBD2; v_gene: TRBV19; abundance: NA; CDR3aa: CASSRKGLAGTNPYNEQFF; CDR3nt: TGTGCCAGTAGTCGGAAGGGACTAGCGGGGACAAATCCCTACAATGAGCAGTTCTTC
j_gene: TRBJ1-4; d_gene: NA; v_gene: TRBV7-8; abundance: many; CDR3aa: CASSQSRGRSEKLFF; CDR3nt: TGTGCCAGCAGCCAGTCCCGGGGGCGGAGTGAAAAACTGTTTTTT
j_gene: TRBJ1-5; d_gene: NA; v_gene: TRBV7-2; abundance: NA; CDR3aa: CASSLEAALFGNQPQHF; CDR3nt: TGTGCCAGCAGCTTAGAGGCAGCGTTGTTTGGCAATCAGCCCCAGCATTTT
j_gene: TRBJ2-7; d_gene: TRBD1; v_gene: TRBV7-9; abundance: NA; CDR3aa: CASSAPGQGPEHEQYF; CDR3nt: TGTGCCAGCAGCGCCCCGGGACAGGGACCGGAGCACGAGCAGTACTTC
j_gene: TRBJ1-4; d_gene: NA; v_gene: TRBV7-2; abundance: many; CDR3aa: CASSSQRRRTKEKLFF; CDR3nt: TGTGCCAGCAGCTCCCAAAGAAGAAGGACTAAAGAAAAACTGTTTTTT
j_gene: TRBJ2-2; d_gene: NA; v_gene: TRBV12-3/TRBV12-4; abundance: few; CDR3aa: CASSSQGLNTGELFF; CDR3nt: TGTGCCAGCAGTTCACAGGGACTGAACACCGGGGAGCTGTTTTTT
j_gene: TRBJ1-4; d_gene: NA; v_gene: TRBV7-8; abundance: many; CDR3aa: CASSPYRAGPTNEKLFF; CDR3nt: TGTGCCAGCAGCCCTTACAGGGCTGGGCCAACTAATGAAAAACTGTTTTTT
j_gene: TRBJ2-2; d_gene: TRBD1; v_gene: TRBV20-1; abundance: few; CDR3aa: CSAIQGSGGELFF; CDR3nt: TGCAGTGCTATACAGGGGTCCGGCGGGGAGCTGTTTTTT
j_gene: TRBJ1-3; d_gene: NA; v_gene: TRBV28; abundance: NA; CDR3aa: CASSSPVPGNTIYF; CDR3nt: TGTGCCAGCAGCAGTCCGGTACCTGGAAACACCATATATTTT
j_gene: TRBJ2-2; d_gene: NA; v_gene: TRBV7-9; abundance: many; CDR3aa: CASSFGGINTGELFF; CDR3nt: TGTGCCAGCAGCTTTGGCGGGATCAACACCGGGGAGCTGTTTTTT
j_gene: TRBJ2-7; d_gene: TRBD1; v_gene: TRBV24-1; abundance: NA; CDR3aa: CATSDSGTGGYEQYF; CDR3nt: TGTGCCACCAGTGATTCCGGGACAGGGGGCTACGAGCAGTACTTC
j_gene: TRBJ2-1; d_gene: TRBD2; v_gene: TRBV6-5; abundance: many; CDR3aa: CASRSIRIAGAYNEQFF; CDR3nt: TGTGCCAGCAGAAGTATAAGAATAGCGGGGGCCTACAATGAGCAGTTCTTC
j_gene: TRBJ1-2; d_gene: TRBD1; v_gene: TRBV2; abundance: NA; CDR3aa: CASSERQGVDGYTF; CDR3nt: TGTGCCAGCAGTGAGCGGCAGGGGGTGGATGGCTACACCTTC
j_gene: TRBJ2-3; d_gene: TRBD2; v_gene: TRBV28; abundance: many; CDR3aa: CASSLAGVLSSDTQYF; CDR3nt: TGTGCCAGCAGCCTAGCGGGAGTTCTTTCATCAGATACGCAGTATTTT
j_gene: TRBJ1-5; d_gene: NA; v_gene: TRBV3-1; abundance: NA; CDR3aa: CASSRGDNQPQHF; CDR3nt: TGTGCCAGCAGCCGGGGGGACAATCAGCCCCAGCATTTT
j_gene: TRBJ2-1; d_gene: NA; v_gene: TRBV11-2; abundance: many; CDR3aa: CASSLNPGTSQFF; CDR3nt: TGTGCCAGCAGTCTGAACCCCGGGACTTCACAGTTCTTC
j_gene: TRBJ1-4; d_gene: TRBD1; v_gene: TRBV28; abundance: many; CDR3aa: CASSLGGTGDGKLFF; CDR3nt: TGTGCCAGCAGTTTAGGAGGAACAGGGGATGGAAAACTGTTTTTT
j_gene: TRBJ1-4; d_gene: NA; v_gene: TRBV7-2; abundance: few; CDR3aa: CASSLATGQSNEKLFF; CDR3nt: TGTGCCAGCAGCTTAGCCACAGGGCAATCAAATGAAAAACTGTTTTTT
j_gene: TRBJ1-5; d_gene: NA; v_gene: TRBV27; abundance: many; CDR3aa: CASSPGRLSNQPQHF; CDR3nt: TGTGCCAGCAGCCCGGGACGGCTTAGCAATCAGCCCCAGCATTTT
j_gene: TRBJ2-4; d_gene: NA; v_gene: TRBV6-2/TRBV6-3; abundance: NA; CDR3aa: CASSWGGLAKNIQYF; CDR3nt: TGTGCCAGCAGTTGGGGCGGACTAGCCAAAAACATTCAGTACTTC
j_gene: TRBJ1-2; d_gene: NA; v_gene: TRBV7-3; abundance: NA; CDR3aa: CASSSIRTPQGNYGYTF; CDR3nt: TGTGCCAGCAGCTCAATAAGAACCCCGCAGGGGAACTATGGCTACACCTTC
j_gene: TRBJ2-5; d_gene: TRBD1; v_gene: TRBV7-2; abundance: many; CDR3aa: CASSPPGGLGETQYF; CDR3nt: TGTGCCAGCAGCCCGCCAGGGGGCTTGGGAGAGACCCAGTACTTC
j_gene: TRBJ1-2; d_gene: TRBD1; v_gene: TRBV7-2; abundance: NA; CDR3aa: CASSLGTGDVGYTF; CDR3nt: TGTGCCAGCAGCTTAGGGACAGGGGATGTGGGCTACACCTTC
j_gene: TRBJ2-3; d_gene: NA; v_gene: TRBV20-1; abundance: NA; CDR3aa: CSVESGNTQYF; CDR3nt: TGCAGTGTCGAATCGGGGAATACGCAGTATTTT
j_gene: TRBJ1-5; d_gene: TRBD1; v_gene: TRBV6-8; abundance: NA; CDR3aa: CASSPTWAGGSQPQHF; CDR3nt: TGTGCCAGCAGTCCCACCTGGGCAGGGGGCAGTCAGCCCCAGCATTTT
j_gene: TRBJ2-5; d_gene: TRBD2; v_gene: TRBV20-1; abundance: many; CDR3aa: CGGLAAETQYF; CDR3nt: TGCGGCGGACTAGCGGCCGAGACCCAGTACTTC
j_gene: TRBJ2-2; d_gene: TRBD2; v_gene: TRBV2; abundance: NA; CDR3aa: CASSETSSGAAGLFF; CDR3nt: TGTGCCAGCAGTGAAACCTCTAGCGGCGCCGCGGGGCTGTTTTTT
j_gene: TRBJ2-2; d_gene: TRBD1; v_gene: TRBV7-9; abundance: NA; CDR3aa: CASSLVSGTANTGELFF; CDR3nt: TGTGCCAGCAGCTTAGTCTCCGGGACAGCGAACACCGGGGAGCTGTTTTTT
j_gene: TRBJ2-3; d_gene: NA; v_gene: TRBV5-1; abundance: many; CDR3aa: CASSSDTVTDTQYF; CDR3nt: TGCGCCAGCAGCTCCGATACGGTCACAGATACGCAGTATTTT
j_gene: TRBJ2-1; d_gene: TRBD2; v_gene: TRBV7-2; abundance: many; CDR3aa: CASSDPTSGSPNEQFF; CDR3nt: TGTGCCAGCAGCGACCCGACTAGCGGGAGCCCCAATGAGCAGTTCTTC
j_gene: TRBJ2-7; d_gene: TRBD1; v_gene: TRBV6-2/TRBV6-3; abundance: NA; CDR3aa: CASSIRDRFEQYF; CDR3nt: TGTGCCAGCTCAATCCGGGACAGGTTCGAGCAGTACTTC
j_gene: TRBJ2-7; d_gene: TRBD1; v_gene: TRBV5-6; abundance: few; CDR3aa: CASTRDRGAWEQYF; CDR3nt: TGTGCCAGCACCCGGGACAGGGGGGCTTGGGAGCAGTACTTC